The rows below give T cell receptor beta chains drawn from one sample of a study of blood T cells in healthy people across ages. TCRdb reprocessed the 5' RACE reads with MiXCR, giving one entry per CDR3 protein. The sample records over 950,000 distinct CDR3 sequences, more than 30% being singletons. Input material: blood. These receptors were obtained from a man between 18 and 29 years old in good health. CDR3s include the opening cysteine and the closing phenylalanine or tryptophan. D genes are given only for firm matches. Clone size is given for some rows only: seen once, a few or many times, or a class if the clone is expanded.

abundance,j_gene,d_gene,v_gene,CDR3nt,CDR3aa
many,TRBJ2-3,TRBD1,TRBV10-3,TGTGCCATCAGACAGGGGCGCACAGATACGCAGTATTTT,CAIRQGRTDTQYF
.,TRBJ2-1,TRBD1,TRBV7-6,TGTGCCAGCAGGGAACAGGGGGGCAATGAGCAGTTCTTC,CASREQGGNEQFF
.,TRBJ1-5,TRBD1,TRBV19,TGTGCCAGTAGGATGACAGGGGGCAATCAGCCCCAGCATTTT,CASRMTGGNQPQHF
few,TRBJ1-3,.,TRBV20-1,TGCAGTGCTAGAGATCCAGGGAGGGACACCATATATTTT,CSARDPGRDTIYF
.,TRBJ2-3,.,TRBV5-5,TGTGCCAGCAGGAGACGGGGCAGGGTTATGGATACGCAGTATTTT,CASRRRGRVMDTQYF
.,TRBJ2-5,.,TRBV6-2/TRBV6-3,TGTGCCAGCTTTGGGGGCGAGACCCAGTACTTC,CASFGGETQYF
few,TRBJ2-3,.,TRBV18,TGTGCCAGCTCACCCGTATCGACAGATACGCAGTATTTT,CASSPVSTDTQYF
many,TRBJ2-5,.,TRBV20-1,TGCAGTGCTAGAGATGAGGGGGGTTACCAAGAGACCCAGTACTTC,CSARDEGGYQETQYF
once,TRBJ1-1,.,TRBV7-8,TGTGCCAGCAGCGTGACAGTCATGAACACTGAAGCTTTCTTT,CASSVTVMNTEAFF
.,TRBJ1-1,.,TRBV6-5,TGTGCCAGCAGCCAGCGAGGCAACGGCCCTGAAGCTTTCTTT,CASSQRGNGPEAFF
.,TRBJ1-2,.,TRBV12-3/TRBV12-4,TGTGCCAGCCTGACTACACAGAAGACCTATGGCTACACCTTC,CASLTTQKTYGYTF
.,TRBJ1-4,.,TRBV9,TGTGCCAGCAGCGCGTCCGGGACCCAAGGGGAAAAACTGTTTTTT,CASSASGTQGEKLFF
.,TRBJ2-7,.,TRBV5-1,TGCGCCAGCAGCGGGGGGGCCTCCTACAATGAGCAGTACTTC,CASSGGASYNEQYF
.,TRBJ2-3,.,TRBV3-1,TGTGCCAGCAGCTCACTCCCGACTGTAGATACGCAGTATTTT,CASSSLPTVDTQYF
.,TRBJ1-4,.,TRBV12-3/TRBV12-4,TGTGCCAGCAGTTTCGGGTCTTCGGAAAAACTGTTTTTT,CASSFGSSEKLFF
.,TRBJ2-1,TRBD1,TRBV10-3,TGTGCCATCAACGGACAGGGTAACGGTTTCCAGTTCTTC,CAINGQGNGFQFF
.,TRBJ2-1,TRBD1,TRBV7-8,TGTGCCAGCACCCTGGGACAGGTTATCCTCAATGAGCAGTTCTTC,CASTLGQVILNEQFF
.,TRBJ2-1,.,TRBV12-3/TRBV12-4,TGTGCCAGCAGTACAGAATTAGACAATGAGCAGTTCTTC,CASSTELDNEQFF
.,TRBJ2-7,.,TRBV7-2,TGTGCCAGCAGCTCGAGGGGGGCGGGCTACGAGCAGTACTTC,CASSSRGAGYEQYF
.,TRBJ2-2,TRBD1,TRBV20-1,TGCAGTGCCCGGCGGGACAGGGGGCGTACCGGGGAGCTGTTTTTT,CSARRDRGRTGELFF
.,TRBJ2-7,.,TRBV10-3,TGTGCCATCAGTGATGGGGCGGGGATCCAGTACTTC,CAISDGAGIQYF
few,TRBJ2-1,.,TRBV4-2,TGTGCCAGCAGCCAAGAGGGGGCGAGGGTGTACAATGAGCAGTTCTTC,CASSQEGARVYNEQFF
.,TRBJ1-2,.,TRBV7-8,TGTGCCAGCAGCTTAGGGGAGGGAGCCTTTCCGGGCTACACCTTC,CASSLGEGAFPGYTF
few,TRBJ2-1,.,TRBV20-1,TGCAGTGCTCCGGACGGCTCCTACAATGAGCAGTTCTTC,CSAPDGSYNEQFF
.,TRBJ1-6,.,TRBV9,TGTGCCAGCAGCCCCCGGACACAGTCACCCCTCCACTTT,CASSPRTQSPLHF
.,TRBJ2-1,TRBD1,TRBV19,TGTGCCAGTAGTACTACAGGGGGCCCCTACAATGAGCAGTTCTTC,CASSTTGGPYNEQFF
.,TRBJ2-3,.,TRBV7-3,TGTGCCAGCAGCTTAACCGGGACGGGGTTCGGAGATACGCAGTATTTT,CASSLTGTGFGDTQYF
.,TRBJ1-1,.,TRBV27,TGTGCCAGCAGTCTCCTGGGACATAACACTGAAGCTTTCTTT,CASSLLGHNTEAFF
few,TRBJ2-3,.,TRBV20-1,TGCAGTGCCCGCATTGGGGCAGATACGCAGTATTTT,CSARIGADTQYF
.,TRBJ2-7,.,TRBV5-6,TGTGCCAGCAGCGTGGTCCGCACCTACGAGCAGTACTTC,CASSVVRTYEQYF
.,TRBJ2-1,.,TRBV2,TGTGCCAGCAGTAGTCGGGCGCGGGAGCAGTTCTTC,CASSSRAREQFF
few,TRBJ1-1,.,TRBV25-1,TGTGCCAGCGCCCACGGGGAGAGGACTGAAGCTTTCTTT,CASAHGERTEAFF
few,TRBJ1-1,.,TRBV12-3/TRBV12-4,TGTGCCAGCAGTTTGAAAGGGATTACTGAAGCTTTCTTT,CASSLKGITEAFF
.,TRBJ2-1,TRBD2,TRBV4-1,TGCGCCAGCAGCCAAGATTTTGGCGGGGGGGTACCCTACAATGAGCAGTTCTTC,CASSQDFGGGVPYNEQFF
once,TRBJ1-2,.,TRBV7-2,TGTGCCAGCAGCCCGACGTTGAGCTATGGCTACACCTTC,CASSPTLSYGYTF
.,TRBJ1-1,TRBD1,TRBV6-2/TRBV6-3,TGTGCCAGCAGTTCAACCCGGACAGGGGGGGTCACTGAAGCTTTCTTT,CASSSTRTGGVTEAFF
few,TRBJ2-1,.,TRBV20-1,TGCAGTGCTAGAGAAGGCGGGGATGAGCAGTTCTTC,CSAREGGDEQFF
.,TRBJ2-7,.,TRBV10-3,TGTGCCATCAGTCCGAGGGATTCCTACAAGCAGTACTTC,CAISPRDSYKQYF
.,TRBJ1-5,.,TRBV19,TGTGCCAGTAGTATAGGAGAAAGGAATAGCAATCAGCCCCAGCATTTT,CASSIGERNSNQPQHF
.,TRBJ2-1,.,TRBV12-3/TRBV12-4,TGTGCCAGCAGTTTTCGGAGTTCCCAAGAGACCCAGTTCTTC,CASSFRSSQETQFF
.,TRBJ2-3,.,TRBV20-1,TGCAGTGCGACGGATGTTAGCGCAGATACGCAGTATTTT,CSATDVSADTQYF
few,TRBJ2-3,TRBD2,TRBV20-1,TGCAGTGCTACGACTAGCGGGGCCACAGATACGCAGTATTTT,CSATTSGATDTQYF
.,TRBJ1-2,.,TRBV6-5,TGTGCCAGCAGCCCTGTTTCCCTCTACGGCTACACCTTC,CASSPVSLYGYTF
.,TRBJ2-2,TRBD2,TRBV7-2,TGTGCCAGCAGCAGAACTAGCGGGAACACCGGGGAGCTGTTTTTT,CASSRTSGNTGELFF